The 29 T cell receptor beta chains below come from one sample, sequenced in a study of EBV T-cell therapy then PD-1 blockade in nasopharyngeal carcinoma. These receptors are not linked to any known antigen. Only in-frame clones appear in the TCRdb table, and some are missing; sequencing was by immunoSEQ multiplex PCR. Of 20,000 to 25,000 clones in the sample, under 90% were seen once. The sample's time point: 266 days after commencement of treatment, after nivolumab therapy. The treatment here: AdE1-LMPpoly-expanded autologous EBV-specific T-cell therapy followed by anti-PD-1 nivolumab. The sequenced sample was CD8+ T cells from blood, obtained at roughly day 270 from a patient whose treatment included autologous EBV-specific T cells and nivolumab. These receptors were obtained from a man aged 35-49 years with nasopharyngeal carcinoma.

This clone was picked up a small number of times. CDR3 sequence reads: CASSFSGGLNEQFF. As DNA, the CDR3 is TGTGCCAGCAGCTTTTCAGGGGGCCTGAATGAGCAGTTCTTC. This chain connects TRBV7-8 to TRBJ2-1; TRBD1 matches 8 bases. Germline V gene lookup returns CDR1 SGHVS and CDR2 FQNEAQ. This CDR3 spans 14 amino acids. The V and J ends lost 3 bases and 7 bases, in that order; junction bases with no gene match: 5.

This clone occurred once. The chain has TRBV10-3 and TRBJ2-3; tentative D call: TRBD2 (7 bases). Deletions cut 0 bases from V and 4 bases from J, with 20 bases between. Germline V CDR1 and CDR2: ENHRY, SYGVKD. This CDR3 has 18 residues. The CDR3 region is CAISESDGAGGGADTQYF. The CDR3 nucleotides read TGTGCCATCAGTGAGTCTGATGGTGCGGGCGGGGGCGCAGATACGCAGTATTTT.

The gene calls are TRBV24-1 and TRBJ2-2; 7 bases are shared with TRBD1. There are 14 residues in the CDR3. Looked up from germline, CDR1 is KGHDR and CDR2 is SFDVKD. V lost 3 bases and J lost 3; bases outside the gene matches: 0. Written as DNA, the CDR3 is TGTGCCACCAGTGATACAGGGGACACCGGGGAGCTGTTTTTT. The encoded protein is CATSDTGDTGELFF.

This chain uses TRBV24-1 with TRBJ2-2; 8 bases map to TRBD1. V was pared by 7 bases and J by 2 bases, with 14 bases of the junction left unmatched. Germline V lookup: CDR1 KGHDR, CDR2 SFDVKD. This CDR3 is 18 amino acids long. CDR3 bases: TGTGCCACCAGGGAAACCCCTGGGGACAGGCTAAACACCGGGGAGCTGTTTTTT. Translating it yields CATRETPGDRLNTGELFF.

The CDR3 region has the DNA TGTGCCAGCAGCCTATCACGGGACGGCTCTTCACCCCTCCACTTT. As protein: CASSLSRDGSSPLHF. The chain uses TRBV7-7 and TRBJ1-6, with D possibly matching TRBD1 (5 bases). Trimming stripped 5 bases from V and 9 bases from J, with 17 bases between. The germline gives CDR1 SSHAT, CDR2 FNYEAQ (reference sequence). CDR3 length: 15 amino acids.

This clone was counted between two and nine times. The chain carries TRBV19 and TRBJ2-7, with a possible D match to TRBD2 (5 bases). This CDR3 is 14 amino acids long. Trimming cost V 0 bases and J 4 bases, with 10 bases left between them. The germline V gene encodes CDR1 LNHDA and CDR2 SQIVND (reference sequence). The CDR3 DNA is TGTGCCAGTAGTATAGAAGGGAGCCCTTACGAGCAGTACTTC. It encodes CASSIEGSPYEQYF.

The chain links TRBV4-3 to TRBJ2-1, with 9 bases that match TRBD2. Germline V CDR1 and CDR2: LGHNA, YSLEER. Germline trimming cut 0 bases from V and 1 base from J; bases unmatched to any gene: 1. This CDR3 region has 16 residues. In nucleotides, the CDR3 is TGCGCCAGCAGCCAAGATAGCGGGGGTTCCTACAATGAGCAGTTCTTC. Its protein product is CASSQDSGGSYNEQFF.

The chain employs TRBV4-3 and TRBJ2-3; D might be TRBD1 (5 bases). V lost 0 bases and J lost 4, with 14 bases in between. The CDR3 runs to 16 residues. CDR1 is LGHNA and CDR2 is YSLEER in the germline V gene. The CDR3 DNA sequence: TGCGCCAGCAGCCAAGACGGGCAGGGTCGACCAGATACGCAGTATTTT. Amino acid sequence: CASSQDGQGRPDTQYF.

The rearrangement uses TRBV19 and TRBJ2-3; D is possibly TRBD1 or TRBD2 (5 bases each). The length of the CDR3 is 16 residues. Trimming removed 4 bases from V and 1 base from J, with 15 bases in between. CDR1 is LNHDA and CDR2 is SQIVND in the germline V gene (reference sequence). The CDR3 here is CASSNDGLGGTDTQYF. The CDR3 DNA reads TGTGCCAGTAGTAACGACGGCCTGGGGGGCACAGATACGCAGTATTTT.

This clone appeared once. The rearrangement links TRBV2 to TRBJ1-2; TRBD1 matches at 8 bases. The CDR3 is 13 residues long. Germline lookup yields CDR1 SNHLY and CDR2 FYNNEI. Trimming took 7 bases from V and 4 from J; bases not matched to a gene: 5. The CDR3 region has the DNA TGTGCCAGCACAGGGGGCTTCATCTATGGCTACACCTTC. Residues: CASTGGFIYGYTF.

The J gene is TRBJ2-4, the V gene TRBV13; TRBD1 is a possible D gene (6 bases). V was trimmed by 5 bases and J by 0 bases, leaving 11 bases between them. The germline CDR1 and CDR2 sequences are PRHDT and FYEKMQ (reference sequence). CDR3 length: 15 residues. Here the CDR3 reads CASSPQGLAKNIQYF. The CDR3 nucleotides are TGTGCCAGCAGCCCTCAGGGGCTAGCCAAAAACATTCAGTACTTC. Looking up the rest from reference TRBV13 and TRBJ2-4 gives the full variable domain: AAGVIQSPRHLIKEKRETATLKCYPIPRHDTVYWYQQGPGQDPQFLISFYEKMQSDKGSIPDRFSAQQFSDYHSELNMSSLELGDSALYFCASSPQGLAKNIQYFGAGTRLSVL.

CDR3 nucleotides: TGTGCCAGCAGCAAACCCGGGAGCCAAGAGACCCAGTACTTC. Translation gives CASSKPGSQETQYF. The gene calls are TRBV7-8 and TRBJ2-5; D might be TRBD2 (6 bases). The germline CDR1 and CDR2 sequences are SGHVS and FQNEAQ. The CDR3 length is 14 residues. V was clipped by 5 bases and J by 1 base, with 11 bases between them.

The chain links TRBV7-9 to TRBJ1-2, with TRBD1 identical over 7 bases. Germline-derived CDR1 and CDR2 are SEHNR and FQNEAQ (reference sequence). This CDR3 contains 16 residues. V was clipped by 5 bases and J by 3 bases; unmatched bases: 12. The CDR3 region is CASSQLPGQDYYGYTF. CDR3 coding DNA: TGTGCCAGCAGCCAACTTCCAGGACAGGACTACTATGGCTACACCTTC. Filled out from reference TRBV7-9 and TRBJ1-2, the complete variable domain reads DTGVSQNPRHKITKRGQNVTFRCDPISEHNRLYWYRQTLGQGPEFLTYFQNEAQLEKSRLLSDRFSAERPKGSFSTLEIQRTEQGDSAMYLCASSQLPGQDYYGYTFGSGTRLTVV.

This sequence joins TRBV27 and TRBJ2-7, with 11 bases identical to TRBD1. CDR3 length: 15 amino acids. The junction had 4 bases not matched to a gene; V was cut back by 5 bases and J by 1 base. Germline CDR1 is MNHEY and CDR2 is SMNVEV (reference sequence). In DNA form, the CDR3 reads TGTGCCAGCAGTCCGCGGGACAGGGGGTCCTACGAGCAGTACTTC. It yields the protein CASSPRDRGSYEQYF.

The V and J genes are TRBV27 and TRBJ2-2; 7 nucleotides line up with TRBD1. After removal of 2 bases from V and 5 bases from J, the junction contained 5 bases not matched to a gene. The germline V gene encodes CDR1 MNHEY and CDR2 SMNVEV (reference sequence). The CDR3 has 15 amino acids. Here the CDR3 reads CASSLETGITGELFF. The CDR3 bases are TGTGCCAGCAGTTTAGAGACAGGGATAACCGGGGAGCTGTTTTTT.

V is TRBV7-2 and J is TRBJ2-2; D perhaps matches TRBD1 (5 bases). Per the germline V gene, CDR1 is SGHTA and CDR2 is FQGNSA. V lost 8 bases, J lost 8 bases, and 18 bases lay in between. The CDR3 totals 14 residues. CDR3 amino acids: CASGARGPLGELFF. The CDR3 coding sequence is TGTGCCAGCGGGGCACGTGGCCCTCTAGGGGAGCTGTTTTTT. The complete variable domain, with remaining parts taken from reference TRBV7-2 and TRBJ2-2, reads GAGVSQSPSNKVTEKGKDVELRCDPISGHTALYWYRQSLGQGLEFLIYFQGNSAPDKSGLPSDRFSAERTGGSVSTLTIQRTQQEDSAVYLCASGARGPLGELFFGEGSRLTVL.

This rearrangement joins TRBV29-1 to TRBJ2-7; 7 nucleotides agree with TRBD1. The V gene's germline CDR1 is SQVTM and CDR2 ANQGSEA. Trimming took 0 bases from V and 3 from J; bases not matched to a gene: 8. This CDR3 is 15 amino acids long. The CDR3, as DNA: TGCAGCGTTGAAGATCAGAGGGGACAGAACTACGAGCAGTACTTC. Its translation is CSVEDQRGQNYEQYF.

CDR3 region: CASSVEGAGETQYF. The DNA of the CDR3 is TGTGCCAGCAGCGTAGAGGGGGCAGGGGAGACCCAGTACTTC. The V call is TRBV9, the J call TRBJ2-5; 7 bases fit TRBD1. V dropped 0 bases and J dropped 5; count of bases not matched to a gene: 4. From germline, CDR1 is SGDLS and CDR2 YYNGEE. The CDR3 length is 14 residues.

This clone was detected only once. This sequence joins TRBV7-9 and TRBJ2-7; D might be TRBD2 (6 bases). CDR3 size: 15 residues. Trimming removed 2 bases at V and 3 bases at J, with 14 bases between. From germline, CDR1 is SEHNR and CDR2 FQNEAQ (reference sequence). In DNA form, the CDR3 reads TGTGCCAGCAGCTTATCGGGGGATCCCAACTACGAGCAGTACTTC. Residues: CASSLSGDPNYEQYF. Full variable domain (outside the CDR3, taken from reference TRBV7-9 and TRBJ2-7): DTGVSQNPRHKITKRGQNVTFRCDPISEHNRLYWYRQTLGQGPEFLTYFQNEAQLEKSRLLSDRFSAERPKGSFSTLEIQRTEQGDSAMYLCASSLSGDPNYEQYFGPGTRLTVT.

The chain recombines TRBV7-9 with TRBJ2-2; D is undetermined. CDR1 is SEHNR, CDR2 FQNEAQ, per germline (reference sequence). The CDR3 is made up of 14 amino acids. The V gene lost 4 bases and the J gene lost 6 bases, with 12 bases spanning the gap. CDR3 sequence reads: CASSYAAPPGELFF. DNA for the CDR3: TGTGCCAGCAGCTATGCGGCCCCGCCCGGGGAGCTGTTTTTT.

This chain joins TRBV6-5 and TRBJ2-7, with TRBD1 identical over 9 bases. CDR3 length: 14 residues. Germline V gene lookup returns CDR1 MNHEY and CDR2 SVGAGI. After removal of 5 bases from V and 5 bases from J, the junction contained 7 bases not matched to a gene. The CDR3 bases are TGTGCCAGCAGTAACGGACAGGGGAGTGACGAGCAGTACTTC. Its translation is CASSNGQGSDEQYF.

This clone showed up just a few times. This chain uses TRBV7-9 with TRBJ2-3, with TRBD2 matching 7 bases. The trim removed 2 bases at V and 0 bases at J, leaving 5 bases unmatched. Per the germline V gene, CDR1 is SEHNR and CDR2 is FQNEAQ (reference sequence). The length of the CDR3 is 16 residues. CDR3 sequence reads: CASSLSWGGSTDTQYF. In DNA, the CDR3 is TGTGCCAGCAGCTTAAGTTGGGGGGGGAGCACAGATACGCAGTATTTT.

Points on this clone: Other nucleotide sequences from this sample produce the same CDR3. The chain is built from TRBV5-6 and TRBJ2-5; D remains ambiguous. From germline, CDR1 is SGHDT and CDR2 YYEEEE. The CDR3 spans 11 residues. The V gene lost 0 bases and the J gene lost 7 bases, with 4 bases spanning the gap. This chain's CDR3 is CASSLGGTQYF. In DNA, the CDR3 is TGTGCCAGCAGCTTGGGGGGGACCCAGTACTTC.

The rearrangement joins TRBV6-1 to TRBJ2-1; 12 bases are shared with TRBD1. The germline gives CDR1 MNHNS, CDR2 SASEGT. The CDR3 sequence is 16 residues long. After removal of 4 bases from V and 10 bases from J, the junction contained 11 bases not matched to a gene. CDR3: CASSGGTGGYFGEQFF. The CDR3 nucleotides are TGTGCCAGCAGTGGCGGGACAGGGGGCTATTTTGGGGAGCAGTTCTTC.

This CDR3 reads CAIKGLAGGEETQYF. The CDR3 DNA is TGTGCCATCAAGGGCCTAGCGGGGGGGGAAGAGACCCAGTACTTC. The V gene is TRBV10-3, the J gene TRBJ2-5; 12 nucleotides agree with TRBD2. The CDR3 sequence is 15 residues long. V lost 7 bases to trimming and J lost 3 bases; unmatched junction nucleotides: 6. The germline V gene encodes CDR1 ENHRY and CDR2 SYGVKD.

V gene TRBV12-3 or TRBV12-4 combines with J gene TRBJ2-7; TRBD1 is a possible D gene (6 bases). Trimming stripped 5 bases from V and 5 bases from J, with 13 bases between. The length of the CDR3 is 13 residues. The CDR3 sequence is CASSTTGSHEQYF. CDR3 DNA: TGTGCCAGCAGTACCACAGGGTCCCACGAGCAGTACTTC.

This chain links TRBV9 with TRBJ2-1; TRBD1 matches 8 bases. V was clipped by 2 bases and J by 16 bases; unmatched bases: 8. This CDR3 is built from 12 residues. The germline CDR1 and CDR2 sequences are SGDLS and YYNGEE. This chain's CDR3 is CASSVSGGPQFF. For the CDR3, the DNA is TGTGCCAGCAGCGTGTCAGGGGGCCCTCAATTCTTC.

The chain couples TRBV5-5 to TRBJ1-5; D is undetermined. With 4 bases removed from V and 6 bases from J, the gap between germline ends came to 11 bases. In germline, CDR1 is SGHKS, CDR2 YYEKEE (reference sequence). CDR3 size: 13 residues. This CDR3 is CASSHKAGQPQHF. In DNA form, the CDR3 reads TGTGCCAGCAGCCACAAAGCAGGTCAGCCCCAGCATTTT.

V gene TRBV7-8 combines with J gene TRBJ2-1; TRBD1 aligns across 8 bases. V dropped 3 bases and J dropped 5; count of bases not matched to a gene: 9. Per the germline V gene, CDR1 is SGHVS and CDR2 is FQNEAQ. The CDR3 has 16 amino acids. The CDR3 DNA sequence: TGTGCCAGCAGCTTGTTAAGGCAGGGGGCAGACAATGAGCAGTTCTTC. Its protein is CASSLLRQGADNEQFF.